Below are 32 T cell receptor beta chains sequenced from a single sample in a study of shared clonotypes between healthy human individuals. The assay was immunoSEQ multiplex PCR, and TCRdb's table has in-frame clones only and misses some. Of 2 million to 2.5 million clones listed, 85% to 95% are singletons. The sample was naive CD4+ T cells from PBMCs. Subset specified: CD45RA+ positively selected. These receptors originate from a man aged 18 to 30 in good health. Some clones in this sample may be carry-over from other donors' samples.

This clone showed up just a few times. The chain employs TRBV19 and TRBJ1-3, with D unclear. The ends were cut back, 4 bases at V and 0 bases at J, with 13 bases in the middle. Looked up from germline, CDR1 is LNHDA and CDR2 is SQIVND (reference sequence). The CDR3 is made up of 16 amino acids. The CDR3 region has the DNA TGTGCCAGTAGTACAAAATTGGGGAACTCTGGAAACACCATATATTTT. It codes for CASSTKLGNSGNTIYF. Based on the CDR3 plus reference TRBV19 and TRBJ1-3, the full variable domain is DGGITQSPKYLFRKEGQNVTLSCEQNLNHDAMYWYRQDPGQGLRLIYYSQIVNDFQKGDIAEGYSVSREKKESFPLTVTSAQKNPTAFYLCASSTKLGNSGNTIYFGEGSWLTVV.

The rearrangement joins TRBV10-3 to TRBJ2-3; perhaps TRBD2 as D (6 bases). CDR1 and CDR2 from the germline V gene are ENHRY and SYGVKD. This CDR3 contains 15 residues. The V end was cut by 4 bases, the J end by 0 bases, with 11 bases between. The CDR3 region is CAISGGLASTDTQYF. CDR3 nucleotides: TGTGCCATCAGTGGGGGACTTGCCAGCACAGATACGCAGTATTTT.

The chain employs TRBV7-2 and TRBJ2-5; the match to TRBD2 covers 10 bases. V shed 6 bases and J 11 bases; nucleotides not matched to a gene: 21. CDR1 is SGHTA, CDR2 FQGNSA, per germline. The CDR3 spans 17 residues. In DNA form, the CDR3 reads TGTGCCAGCAGATACCGGTCTAGCGGGAGTATTTCAGAGGAGCAGTACTTC. Amino acid sequence: CASRYRSSGSISEEQYF.

In this sample, this clone turned up once. The same CDR3 can be traced to other DNA sequences in this sample. The rearrangement joins TRBV5-4 to TRBJ2-1; no reliable D call. With 1 base removed from V and 0 bases from J, the gap between germline ends came to 5 bases. In germline, CDR1 is SGHNT, CDR2 YYREEE (reference sequence). CDR3 length: 14 amino acids. The CDR3, as DNA: TGTGCCAGCAGCTTGACAAGCTCCTACAATGAGCAGTTCTTC. Translation: CASSLTSSYNEQFF.

The CDR3 reads CASSQNRGLAGPGEQFF. Here the CDR3 DNA reads TGTGCCAGCAGCCAGAATAGGGGCCTAGCGGGTCCAGGTGAGCAGTTCTTC. The chain couples TRBV25-1 to TRBJ2-1; 8 nucleotides agree with TRBD2. The J segment lost 9 bases and the V segment lost 6 bases, leaving 19 bases of the junction unmatched. The CDR3 has 17 amino acids. The V gene's germline CDR1 is MGHDK and CDR2 SYGVNS.

A single count supports this clone. J is TRBJ1-1 and V is TRBV6-5; 8 positions agree with TRBD1. Trimming took 2 bases from V and 3 from J; bases not matched to a gene: 8. This CDR3 spans 16 amino acids. Germline V gene lookup returns CDR1 MNHEY and CDR2 SVGAGI. The CDR3 nucleotides are TGTGCCAGCAGTTACCAAGACAGGGGAGTTTACACTGAAGCTTTCTTT. It codes for CASSYQDRGVYTEAFF.

The chain has TRBV29-1 and TRBJ1-4; 9 bases are a match to TRBD1. The V segment lost 7 bases and the J segment 6 bases; nucleotides outside the gene matches: 6. The CDR3 extends over 13 amino acids. CDR1 and CDR2 from the germline V gene are SQVTM and ANQGSEA. The CDR3 spells CSAQGQGYEKLFF. The CDR3 DNA reads TGCAGCGCACAAGGACAGGGGTATGAAAAACTGTTTTTT. Complete variable domain (other parts from reference TRBV29-1 and TRBJ1-4): SAVISQKPSRDICQRGTSLTIQCQVDSQVTMMFWYRQQPGQSLTLIATANQGSEATYESGFVIDKFPISRPNLTFSTLTVSNMSPEDSSIYLCSAQGQGYEKLFFGSGTQLSVL.

The chain recombines TRBV6-5 with TRBJ2-5; the D is unclear. Germline V gene data show CDR1 as MNHEY and CDR2 as SVGAGI. Trimming took 4 bases from V and 1 from J, leaving 13 bases between them. The CDR3 consists of 15 residues. In DNA, the CDR3 is TGTGCCAGCAGTTTGGAAGGGATTGGCCAAGAGACCCAGTACTTC. Amino acid sequence: CASSLEGIGQETQYF.

This clone has just a few counts. This chain joins TRBV4-1 and TRBJ1-1; TRBD1 might be the D (5 bases). The V gene's germline CDR1 is MGHRA and CDR2 YSYEKL. Trimming removed 0 bases from V and 4 bases from J, with 12 bases in between. The CDR3 runs to 15 residues. The CDR3 protein is CASSQDDRPGTEAFF. In DNA form, the CDR3 reads TGCGCCAGCAGCCAAGATGACAGACCGGGCACTGAAGCTTTCTTT.

This clone showed up just once. The chain has TRBV29-1 and TRBJ1-1; a possible D gene is TRBD1 (5 bases). The germline CDR1 and CDR2 sequences are SQVTM and ANQGSEA. The V and J ends lost 6 bases and 0 bases respectively, with 14 bases between them. The CDR3 extends over 14 amino acids. CDR3 amino acids: CSVRQILLNTEAFF. The CDR3 DNA sequence: TGCAGCGTCCGACAGATTCTCCTGAACACTGAAGCTTTCTTT.

The chain recombines TRBV2 with TRBJ2-5, with 8 bases that match TRBD2. This CDR3 spans 15 amino acids. J was trimmed by 5 bases and V by 7 bases; bases with no gene match: 12. The V gene's germline CDR1 is SNHLY and CDR2 FYNNEI. For the CDR3, the DNA is TGTGCCAGCACGAGATCCACTAGCGGCCCGGAGACCCAGTACTTC. Protein product: CASTRSTSGPETQYF.

The chain employs TRBV6-1 and TRBJ2-3, with TRBD2 matching over 13 bases. The V gene's germline CDR1 is MNHNS and CDR2 SASEGT. J lost 6 bases, V lost 3 bases, and 3 bases had no gene match. There are 15 residues in the CDR3. The CDR3: CASSDPGLAGDTQYF. CDR3 in DNA: TGTGCCAGCAGTGACCCGGGACTAGCGGGGGATACGCAGTATTTT.

CDR3: CATSGLGSGNQPQHF. CDR3 in DNA: TGTGCCACCTCTGGATTGGGTAGCGGCAATCAGCCCCAGCATTTT. The V gene is TRBV6-1, the J gene TRBJ1-5, with unresolved D. The V end was cut by 10 bases, the J end by 2 bases, with 18 bases between. Germline V gene data show CDR1 as MNHNS and CDR2 as SASEGT. The CDR3 runs to 15 residues.

The V gene is TRBV10-2, the J gene TRBJ2-1; possibly TRBD2 for D (6 bases). Per the germline V gene, CDR1 is WSHSY and CDR2 is SAAADI. V lost 4 bases, J lost 0 bases, and 19 bases lay in between. There are 18 residues in the CDR3. CDR3 protein: CASSGGVGLRSSYNEQFF. CDR3 DNA: TGCGCCAGCAGTGGGGGGGTGGGACTCCGAAGCTCCTACAATGAGCAGTTCTTC.

The chain couples TRBV28 to TRBJ2-2, with 14 bases fitting TRBD2. Trimming removed 3 bases from V and 6 bases from J; junction bases left unmatched: 12. This CDR3 has 19 amino acids. Germline V gene sequence: CDR1 MDHEN, CDR2 SYDVKM. The CDR3 DNA follows: TGTGCCAGCAGTTTCACGGGACTAGCGGGAGTGGTAAGTCCCGGGGAGCTGTTTTTT. Protein product: CASSFTGLAGVVSPGELFF.

The chain couples TRBV6-1 to TRBJ1-1, with D possibly TRBD1 on 6 matching bases. From germline, CDR1 is MNHNS and CDR2 SASEGT. The CDR3 has 15 residues. Trimming removed 7 bases from V and 3 bases from J, with 18 bases in between. The CDR3 sequence is CASTKRSRGDTEAFF. Here the CDR3 DNA reads TGTGCCAGCACTAAACGGAGCAGGGGCGACACTGAAGCTTTCTTT.

This rearrangement joins TRBV7-2 to TRBJ1-4; D may be TRBD1 (5 bases). The CDR3 spans 14 residues. The germline V gene encodes CDR1 SGHTA and CDR2 FQGNSA. Trimming took 1 base from V and 13 from J, leaving 16 bases between them. The CDR3 DNA follows: TGTGCCAGCAGCTTAGACCAGGGACCAGGAGGACTGTTTTTT. It yields the protein CASSLDQGPGGLFF.

Note on this clone: This sample also contains other DNA sequences that code for the same CDR3. The chain uses TRBV30 and TRBJ1-3; D not certain. The CDR3 loop spans 16 amino acids. Germline V gene data show CDR1 as GTSNPN and CDR2 as SVGIG (reference sequence). Trimming left V 0 bases short and J 0 bases short, with 12 bases between. CDR3 sequence reads: CAWSVPRSSSGNTIYF. The CDR3 bases are TGTGCCTGGAGTGTACCCAGGTCAAGCTCTGGAAACACCATATATTTT.

This clone was observed once. The V gene is TRBV7-2, the J gene TRBJ1-2, with TRBD1 identical over 9 bases. J lost 4 bases, V lost 6 bases, and 21 bases had no gene match. The V gene's germline CDR1 is SGHTA and CDR2 FQGNSA. This CDR3 is 19 amino acids long. CDR3 nucleotide sequence: TGTGCCAGCAGTTTACGACCGCACTCCGGGACAGGGACCTCCTATGGCTACACCTTC. Its translation: CASSLRPHSGTGTSYGYTF.

The V and J genes are TRBV19 and TRBJ2-1, with D perhaps TRBD2 (6 bases). Trimming took 5 bases from V and 4 from J, leaving 18 bases between them. This CDR3 has 16 amino acids. Germline CDR1 LNHDA, CDR2 SQIVND (reference sequence). The CDR3 DNA reads TGTGCCAGTAGTCCCATCGGGGGAGGAATATACAATGAGCAGTTCTTC. Translating gives CASSPIGGGIYNEQFF.

The DNA for the CDR3 is TGTGCCAGCAGGCCCGGACAGGCCCCCTACGAGCAGTACTTC. Amino acids: CASRPGQAPYEQYF. V usage is TRBV27 and J usage is TRBJ2-7; 7 positions agree with TRBD1. The V and J ends lost 6 bases and 2 bases, in that order; junction bases with no gene match: 7. This CDR3 is 14 amino acids long. CDR1 and CDR2 from the germline V gene are MNHEY and SMNVEV (reference sequence).

As concerns this clone: Other DNA sequences in the same sample also yield this CDR3. The genes are TRBV11-2 and TRBJ2-2; D might be TRBD1 or TRBD2, each matching 5 bases. CDR3 length: 15 residues. The V end was cut by 2 bases, the J end by 6 bases, with 13 bases between. The germline V gene has CDR1 SGHAT and CDR2 FQNNGV. CDR3 loop: CASSLQGLGAGELFF. The CDR3 coding sequence is TGTGCCAGCAGCTTACAGGGTCTGGGAGCCGGGGAGCTGTTTTTT.

V is TRBV10-3 and J is TRBJ2-1; TRBD1 agrees at 9 bases. The CDR3 has 16 amino acids. J gave up 0 bases and V 7 bases, and 7 bases lay outside the gene matches. Germline V gene lookup returns CDR1 ENHRY and CDR2 SYGVKD. CDR3 protein: CAITNGQGSSYNEQFF. Here the CDR3 DNA reads TGTGCCATCACCAATGGACAGGGGAGCTCCTACAATGAGCAGTTCTTC.

This clone was seen a single time. This chain uses TRBV6-5 with TRBJ1-1; D is undetermined. Trimming shortened V by 8 bases and J by 6 bases, and 16 bases separated the two germline ends. The CDR3 is 13 residues long. Germline V gene lookup returns CDR1 MNHEY and CDR2 SVGAGI. The CDR3 region has the DNA TGTGCCAGCCGCGACTCCGGAGGGTCTGAAGCTTTCTTT. As protein: CASRDSGGSEAFF.

This rearrangement joins TRBV27 to TRBJ2-1; TRBD1 matches at 7 bases. Germline V gene data show CDR1 as MNHEY and CDR2 as SMNVEV (reference sequence). This CDR3 is 16 amino acids long. V lost 3 bases, J lost 0 bases, and 5 bases stayed unmatched. The CDR3 loop is CASSFSGQISYNEQFF. The CDR3 DNA reads as TGTGCCAGCAGTTTCTCGGGACAGATCTCCTACAATGAGCAGTTCTTC.

CDR3 DNA sequence: TGTGCCAGCAGCATACTGACAGGGGATTCACCCCTCCACTTT. Translated, it gives CASSILTGDSPLHF. The chain recombines TRBV11-2 with TRBJ1-6; 8 nucleotides align to TRBD1. The CDR3 spans 14 residues. Losses at the gene ends were 5 bases for V and 8 bases for J; bases not matched to a gene: 5. Germline V lookup: CDR1 SGHAT, CDR2 FQNNGV. The full variable domain, in which reference TRBV11-2 and TRBJ1-6 provide the parts outside the CDR3, is EAGVAQSPRYKIIEKRQSVAFWCNPISGHATLYWYQQILGQGPKLLIQFQNNGVVDDSQLPKDRFSAERLKGVDSTLKIQPAKLEDSAVYLCASSILTGDSPLHFGNGTRLTVT.

The V gene is TRBV6-5, the J gene TRBJ2-5; no firm D call. This CDR3 comprises 11 residues. The ends were cut back, 2 bases at V and 6 bases at J, with 4 bases in the middle. The germline gives CDR1 MNHEY, CDR2 SVGAGI. The CDR3 region is CASSYKQTQYF. CDR3 nucleotides: TGTGCCAGCAGTTACAAGCAGACCCAGTACTTC.

The V gene is TRBV7-2, the J gene TRBJ1-5; no definite D call. The CDR3 runs 15 residues. V was pared by 1 base and J by 0 bases, with 7 bases between. Germline values: CDR1 SGHTA, CDR2 FQGNSA. In DNA, the CDR3 is TGTGCCAGCAGCTTAGGGGGTCCTAGCAATCAGCCCCAGCATTTT. This gives the protein CASSLGGPSNQPQHF.

This chain joins TRBV7-8 and TRBJ2-3, with D perhaps matching TRBD1 (5 bases). Trimming removed 5 bases from V and 4 bases from J, with 13 bases in between. CDR1 and CDR2 (germline): SGHVS, FQNEAQ. This CDR3 region has 14 residues. CDR3 in amino acids: CASSLTSGPDTQYF. The CDR3 region has the DNA TGTGCCAGCAGCCTTACTTCAGGGCCAGATACGCAGTATTTT.

CDR3 in DNA: TGCGCCAGCAGCTTGGCCAACCCTGCTAACTATGGCTACACCTTC. As protein: CASSLANPANYGYTF. This sequence joins TRBV5-1 and TRBJ1-2; D is undetermined. Trimming took 0 bases from V and 0 from J, leaving 9 bases between them. CDR3 size: 15 residues. Germline lookup yields CDR1 SGHRS and CDR2 YFSETQ.

CDR3 in amino acids: CASSRTGGHTGELFF. DNA of the CDR3: TGCGCCAGCAGCCGGACAGGGGGACACACCGGGGAGCTGTTTTTT. The chain recombines TRBV5-1 with TRBJ2-2; TRBD1 aligns across 10 bases. This CDR3 is 15 amino acids long. J was trimmed by 3 bases and V by 4 bases; bases with no gene match: 3. Germline CDR1 and CDR2: SGHRS and YFSETQ.

This clone has just one count. The CDR3 spells CASSMGSSGGTQYF. The DNA of the CDR3 is TGTGCCAGTAGTATGGGTTCATCAGGAGGGACCCAGTACTTC. The chain combines TRBV19 with TRBJ2-5; D possibly corresponds to TRBD2 (5 bases). CDR3 length: 14 amino acids. Germline CDR1 is LNHDA and CDR2 is SQIVND (reference sequence). The V end lost 3 bases, the J end lost 7 bases, and 15 bases lay between the germline ends.